The next 17 T cell receptor beta chains were all read from a single sample in a study of blood T cell repertoires in COVID-19. This table comes from immunoSEQ multiplex PCR, and its TCRdb copy is limited to in-frame clones, with some not included. The table has under 200,000 clones, 80% to 90% seen once. Sequenced: PBMCs or T cells enriched from blood (not recorded which). These receptors all come from a woman in her fifties or sixties who had recovered from COVID-19.

The chain joins TRBV6-5 to TRBJ1-5; no clear D gene. The CDR3 has 14 residues. Germline V gives CDR1 MNHEY, CDR2 SVGAGI. V lost 8 bases to trimming and J lost 3 bases, with 14 bases between them. The CDR3, as DNA: TGTGCCAGCGCCTTGGCTCTAGACAATCAGCCCCAGCATTTT. It codes for CASALALDNQPQHF.

The chain carries TRBV6-1 and TRBJ1-3; D not certain. V was shortened by 3 bases and J by 4 bases, with 10 bases between the two germline ends. Germline V CDR1 and CDR2: MNHNS, SASEGT. CDR3 length: 14 amino acids. The CDR3: CASSDQAPGNTIYF. The DNA for the CDR3 is TGTGCCAGCAGTGATCAGGCCCCAGGAAACACCATATATTTT.

Worth noting for this clone: At one end the junction does not follow the germline gene, possibly because of a read error. This sequence joins TRBV28 and TRBJ2-3; D gene uncertain. CDR1 and CDR2 (germline): MDHEN, SYDVKM. The length of the CDR3 is 13 residues. The CDR3 here is CASTLRGTDTQYF. For the CDR3, the DNA is TGTGCCAGCACTTTACGGGGCACAGATACGCAGTATTTT.

This clone is a singleton in its sample. The rearrangement uses TRBV6-2 or TRBV6-3 and TRBJ1-2, with D perhaps TRBD1 (6 bases). V lost 1 base to trimming and J lost 8 bases, with 17 bases between them. The CDR3 consists of 15 residues. The germline gives CDR1 MNHEY, CDR2 SVGEGT. Here the CDR3 DNA reads TGTGCCAGCAGTTACTTCAACCGACAGGTCGAAGGCTACACCTTC. It is translated as CASSYFNRQVEGYTF.

V gene TRBV27 combines with J gene TRBJ1-6; D might be TRBD1 (5 bases). This CDR3 spans 13 amino acids. Germline CDR1 MNHEY, CDR2 SMNVEV (reference sequence). Trimming stripped 8 bases from V and 6 bases from J, with 11 bases between. DNA for the CDR3: TGTGCCAGCGCGCCGCAGGGTAATTCACCCCTCCACTTT. Translating gives CASAPQGNSPLHF.

The rearrangement joins TRBV15 to TRBJ1-2, with D tentatively TRBD1 (6 bases). Germline loops: CDR1 LNHNV, CDR2 YYDKDF (reference sequence). Trimming took 4 bases from V and 8 from J, leaving 20 bases between them. This CDR3 contains 15 residues. The CDR3 here is CATSNGNREGRGYTF. The CDR3 DNA reads as TGTGCCACCAGCAATGGTAACAGGGAAGGTAGAGGCTACACCTTC.

This clone was seen a single time. The chain links TRBV4-1 to TRBJ2-7, with 10 nucleotides matching TRBD2. J lost 2 bases, V lost 3 bases, and 1 base had no gene match. The CDR3 contains 14 residues. The germline V gene encodes CDR1 MGHRA and CDR2 YSYEKL. CDR3 sequence reads: CASSQGLAPYEQYF. The CDR3 DNA reads as TGCGCCAGCAGCCAGGGACTAGCGCCCTACGAGCAGTACTTC.

The CDR3 DNA follows: TGTGCCAGTGAAAACCGGGACAGAGATAAAAAACTGTTTTTT. Its protein is CASENRDRDKKLFF. The V gene is TRBV2, the J gene TRBJ1-4; 7 bases align to TRBD1. This CDR3 contains 14 residues. The germline V gene has CDR1 SNHLY and CDR2 FYNNEI. Trimming at V came to 9 bases and at J to 9 bases, leaving 13 bases not matched to a gene. Filled out from reference TRBV2 and TRBJ1-4, the complete variable domain reads EPEVTQTPSHQVTQMGQEVILRCVPISNHLYFYWYRQILGQKVEFLVSFYNNEISEKSEIFDDQFSVERPDGSNFTLKIRSTKLEDSAMYFCASENRDRDKKLFFGSGTQLSVL.

The chain couples TRBV7-3 to TRBJ2-5, with a weak D call TRBD1 (5 bases). Trimming took 5 bases from V and 4 from J, leaving 11 bases between them. Germline CDR1 is SGHTA and CDR2 is FQGTGA. The CDR3 spans 13 residues. The CDR3 sequence is CASSAQGTETQYF. The CDR3 coding sequence is TGTGCCAGCAGCGCTCAGGGAACAGAGACCCAGTACTTC.

This sequence joins TRBV4-3 and TRBJ2-3; D may be TRBD2 (6 bases). Germline V CDR1 and CDR2: LGHNA, YSLEER. Deletions cut 0 bases from V and 5 bases from J, with 18 bases between. This CDR3 comprises 17 residues. The CDR3 nucleotides read TGCGCCAGCAGCCAAGATCAGAGTCCAGCGGGTATAGATACGCAGTATTTT. Encoded protein: CASSQDQSPAGIDTQYF.

The chain combines TRBV18 with TRBJ2-2, with 8 bases that match TRBD1. The CDR3 is 19 amino acids. Germline loops: CDR1 KGHSH, CDR2 LQKENI. The V gene end was trimmed by 6 bases and the J gene end by 5 bases; junction bases not matched to a gene: 20. The CDR3 region is CASSRSTTIGQGSTGELFF. CDR3 sequence (DNA): TGTGCCAGCTCCAGGTCTACGACCATCGGACAGGGCAGTACCGGGGAGCTGTTTTTT.

The V and J genes are TRBV7-2 and TRBJ1-6, with TRBD1 as a possible D gene (5 bases). V dropped 6 bases and J dropped 5 bases, with 17 bases sitting between them. The CDR3 spans 16 residues. Germline lookup yields CDR1 SGHTA and CDR2 FQGNSA. CDR3 DNA sequence: TGTGCCAGCAGAAAAAACTCGGGGGAGGATAATTCACCCCTCCACTTT. This encodes CASRKNSGEDNSPLHF.

The J gene is TRBJ1-6, the V gene TRBV4-2, with unresolved D. V lost 0 bases and J lost 6, with 15 bases in between. The CDR3 loop spans 17 amino acids. Per the germline V gene, CDR1 is LGHNA and CDR2 is YNFKEQ. The CDR3 bases are TGTGCCAGCAGCCAAGAATATGTACAGAGAATTAATTCACCCCTCCACTTT. Translated: CASSQEYVQRINSPLHF.

The chain uses TRBV7-9 and TRBJ2-2, with 8 nucleotides matching TRBD2. J was trimmed by 4 bases and V by 6 bases; bases with no gene match: 4. From germline, CDR1 is SEHNR and CDR2 FQNEAQ (reference sequence). The length of the CDR3 is 14 residues. The CDR3 loop reads CASRSSGSTGELFF. CDR3 in DNA: TGTGCCAGCAGATCGAGCGGGAGCACCGGGGAGCTGTTTTTT.

The chain employs TRBV5-1 and TRBJ2-3; 10 positions match TRBD2. The J segment lost 4 bases and the V segment lost 0 bases, leaving 8 bases of the junction unmatched. The CDR3 is made up of 17 amino acids. CDR1 SGHRS and CDR2 YFSETQ come from the germline V gene. The CDR3 sequence is CASSLVLAGVSSDTQYF. CDR3 sequence (DNA): TGCGCCAGCAGCTTGGTGCTAGCGGGAGTTAGTTCAGATACGCAGTATTTT.

V usage is TRBV18 and J usage is TRBJ2-1, with D possibly being TRBD2 (5 bases). Looked up from germline, CDR1 is KGHSH and CDR2 is LQKENI. Trimming removed 1 base from V and 4 bases from J, with 11 bases in between. This CDR3 is built from 15 residues. Here the CDR3 DNA reads TGTGCCAGCTCACCACAACGGGGAATATACAATGAGCAGTTCTTC. It specifies CASSPQRGIYNEQFF.

This chain connects TRBV7-2 to TRBJ2-1; D gene uncertain. Germline-derived CDR1 and CDR2 are SGHTA and FQGNSA. V was cut by 1 base and J by 0 bases, with 7 bases left in between. The CDR3 runs to 15 residues. CDR3 DNA: TGTGCCAGCAGCTTAGTAGCTGACTCCTACAATGAGCAGTTCTTC. Translated, it gives CASSLVADSYNEQFF. Full variable domain (missing parts from reference TRBV7-2 and TRBJ2-1): GAGVSQSPSNKVTEKGKDVELRCDPISGHTALYWYRQSLGQGLEFLIYFQGNSAPDKSGLPSDRFSAERTGGSVSTLTIQRTQQEDSAVYLCASSLVADSYNEQFFGPGTRLTVL.